This passage covers 24 T cell receptor beta chains from one sample sequenced in a study of OX40 agonist ivuxolimab in advanced cancers. Some clones are missing from TCRdb's copy, which holds only in-frame ones; the method was immunoSEQ multiplex PCR. The sample shows 77,000 or so clones, over 80% of them seen only once. Sample: CD4+ or CD8+ T cells sorted from blood, taken in a trial of the OX40 agonist ivuxolimab. The receptor source for this set is an adult with an advanced solid tumor such as melanoma, head and neck, liver or kidney cancer.

Notes on this clone: Other DNA sequences in this sample translate to the same CDR3. The J gene is TRBJ2-1, the V gene TRBV7-2, with D tentatively TRBD1 (5 bases). The CDR3 covers 15 residues. Germline V gene sequence: CDR1 SGHTA, CDR2 FQGNSA. Trimming pared 5 bases from V and 1 base from J, leaving 12 bases between. CDR3 amino acids: CASSLGQGSYNEQFF. CDR3 DNA sequence: TGTGCCAGCAGCCTTGGACAAGGATCCTACAATGAGCAGTTCTTC.

The V call is TRBV10-3, the J call TRBJ1-2; D is perhaps TRBD1 (5 bases). The CDR3 has 14 amino acids. The germline gives CDR1 ENHRY, CDR2 SYGVKD. V was clipped by 3 bases and J by 3 bases, with 11 bases between them. CDR3 bases: TGTGCCATCAGTGACCCAATGGGGGACTATGGCTACACCTTC. Its protein is CAISDPMGDYGYTF.

The chain carries TRBV7-2 and TRBJ2-7, with D perhaps given as TRBD1 or TRBD2 (6 bases each). CDR3 length equals 16 residues. Looked up from germline, CDR1 is SGHTA and CDR2 is FQGNSA. V shed 0 bases and J shed 0 bases, with 12 bases lying between them. The CDR3 sequence is CASSLAGGVSSYEQYF. The CDR3 DNA reads as TGTGCCAGCAGCTTAGCGGGGGGCGTGAGCTCCTACGAGCAGTACTTC.

The V gene is TRBV19, the J gene TRBJ1-5, with 12 bases lining up with TRBD1. V lost 6 bases, J lost 7 bases, and 7 bases stayed unmatched. The CDR3 has 15 residues. Germline assignment: CDR1 LNHDA and CDR2 SQIVND (reference sequence). This CDR3 is CASRQGTGGDQPQHF. In DNA form, the CDR3 reads TGTGCCAGTAGGCAGGGGACAGGGGGCGACCAGCCCCAGCATTTT.

V and J are TRBV7-8 and TRBJ1-3; TRBD1 might be the D (5 bases). This CDR3 is built from 16 residues. Germline loops: CDR1 SGHVS, CDR2 FQNEAQ. V dropped 1 base and J dropped 0 bases, with 10 bases sitting between them. The CDR3 loop is CASSLVGGISGNTIYF. As DNA, the CDR3 is TGTGCCAGCAGCTTAGTCGGGGGAATCTCTGGAAACACCATATATTTT.

This clone is a singleton in its sample. The chain joins TRBV5-1 to TRBJ2-2; 7 bases agree with TRBD1. The trim removed 3 bases at V and 4 bases at J, leaving 9 bases unmatched. Germline V gene sequence: CDR1 SGHRS, CDR2 YFSETQ. This CDR3 contains 16 residues. CDR3 residues: CASSSQGVTGTGELFF. The CDR3, as DNA: TGCGCCAGCAGCTCCCAGGGGGTTACGGGCACCGGGGAGCTGTTTTTT.

The V and J genes are TRBV6-5 and TRBJ1-2; tentatively, D is TRBD1 (5 bases). V was clipped by 0 bases and J by 4 bases, with 9 bases between them. The CDR3 contains 14 residues. Germline CDR1 is MNHEY and CDR2 is SVGAGI. This CDR3 is CASSYSGGTYGYTF. Here the CDR3 DNA reads TGTGCCAGCAGTTACTCAGGAGGGACCTATGGCTACACCTTC.

V gene TRBV28 combines with J gene TRBJ1-2; D remains ambiguous. Germline V lookup: CDR1 MDHEN, CDR2 SYDVKM. The CDR3 loop spans 12 amino acids. V lost 1 base and J lost 5, with 5 bases in between. CDR3 in amino acids: CASSLLGYGYTF. Written as DNA, the CDR3 is TGTGCCAGCAGTTTATTGGGGTATGGCTACACCTTC.

This chain joins TRBV7-3 and TRBJ2-1, with TRBD2 matching over 8 bases. Germline V gives CDR1 SGHTA, CDR2 FQGTGA. V was pared by 1 base and J by 4 bases, with 9 bases of the junction left unmatched. The CDR3 sequence is 17 residues long. CDR3 nucleotides: TGTGCCAGCAGCTTAAGCGTAATAGCGGGGTCATACAATGAGCAGTTCTTC. Its protein product is CASSLSVIAGSYNEQFF. The full variable domain, rest sourced from reference TRBV7-3 and TRBJ2-1, is GAGVSQTPSNKVTEKGKYVELRCDPISGHTALYWYRQSLGQGPEFLIYFQGTGAADDSGLPNDRFFAVRPEGSVSTLKIQRTERGDSAVYLCASSLSVIAGSYNEQFFGPGTRLTVL.

This chain connects TRBV19 to TRBJ1-2; D not certain. Germline loops: CDR1 LNHDA, CDR2 SQIVND (reference sequence). The CDR3 runs 14 residues. The V gene lost 5 bases and the J gene lost 3 bases, with 13 bases spanning the gap. DNA for the CDR3: TGTGCCAGTAGTTTTTTGCAGGAACACTATGGCTACACCTTC. Amino acids: CASSFLQEHYGYTF.

V is TRBV18 and J is TRBJ2-2; 7 bases line up with TRBD1. The length of the CDR3 is 17 residues. Germline CDR1 reads KGHSH; CDR2 reads LQKENI. V lost 3 bases and J lost 6; bases outside the gene matches: 13. The CDR3 DNA is TGTGCCAGCTCACCGCTACCCCGGACAGGCGAGGCCGGGGAGCTGTTTTTT. It codes for CASSPLPRTGEAGELFF.

This clone showed up just once. This rearrangement joins TRBV6-5 to TRBJ1-5, with no clear D. The CDR3 covers 12 residues. V shed 5 bases and J shed 6 bases, with 8 bases lying between them. The germline V gene encodes CDR1 MNHEY and CDR2 SVGAGI. The CDR3 loop reads CASSTAGQPQHF. The DNA for the CDR3 is TGTGCCAGCAGTACAGCGGGTCAGCCCCAGCATTTT.

The CDR3 here is CAWDGLAGTDTQYF. The CDR3 DNA is TGTGCCTGGGACGGACTAGCGGGAACAGATACGCAGTATTTT. V gene TRBV30 combines with J gene TRBJ2-3; TRBD2 agrees at 12 bases. CDR1 is GTSNPN, CDR2 SVGIG, per germline (reference sequence). With V trimmed by 5 bases and J by 3 bases, 3 bases remained unmatched. The CDR3 runs to 14 residues.

The chain uses TRBV19 and TRBJ2-3, with D possibly matching TRBD2 (6 bases). Trimming removed 5 bases from V and 0 bases from J, with 18 bases in between. The germline gives CDR1 LNHDA, CDR2 SQIVND (reference sequence). The CDR3 extends over 17 amino acids. CDR3 loop: CASSVITSSSSTDTQYF. For the CDR3, the DNA is TGTGCCAGTAGTGTCATTACTAGCAGTTCTAGCACAGATACGCAGTATTTT.

J is TRBJ1-5 and V is TRBV7-2; D ambiguous. CDR3 size: 14 residues. V was cut by 2 bases and J by 5 bases, with 10 bases left in between. The V gene's germline CDR1 is SGHTA and CDR2 FQGNSA. The chain's CDR3 is CASSLLGGDQPQHF. The CDR3 DNA reads as TGTGCCAGCAGCTTATTGGGTGGCGATCAGCCCCAGCATTTT.

This sequence joins TRBV5-1 and TRBJ2-3; 9 bases map to TRBD2. This CDR3 comprises 17 residues. Germline CDR1 SGHRS, CDR2 YFSETQ. The V gene end was trimmed by 0 bases and the J gene end by 4 bases; junction bases not matched to a gene: 9. CDR3 in DNA: TGCGCCAGCAGCTTGGCCGTAATAGCGGGAGTCCCAGATACGCAGTATTTT. This translates into CASSLAVIAGVPDTQYF.

The chain joins TRBV4-3 to TRBJ2-5, with TRBD2 matching 16 bases. Germline CDR1 reads LGHNA; CDR2 reads YSLEER. Trimming took 4 bases from V and 5 from J; bases not matched to a gene: 10. This CDR3 is built from 18 residues. The CDR3 loop reads CASSLGTSGGASYETQYF. CDR3 nucleotide sequence: TGCGCCAGCAGCCTCGGGACTAGCGGGGGGGCAAGTTATGAGACCCAGTACTTC.

V gene TRBV5-1 combines with J gene TRBJ2-3; D gene uncertain. V was cut by 0 bases and J by 2 bases, with 7 bases left in between. The germline V gene has CDR1 SGHRS and CDR2 YFSETQ. This CDR3 region has 14 residues. The chain's CDR3 is CASSLGSSTDTQYF. The DNA of the CDR3 is TGCGCCAGCAGCTTGGGGTCCTCCACAGATACGCAGTATTTT.

This rearrangement joins TRBV7-2 to TRBJ1-1; D is possibly TRBD1 (5 bases). Trimming cost V 2 bases and J 5 bases, with 18 bases left between them. Germline CDR1 SGHTA, CDR2 FQGNSA. The CDR3 runs 16 residues. CDR3 loop: CASSLIRGGSRTEAFF. CDR3 nucleotides: TGTGCCAGCAGCTTAATCCGTGGGGGGAGTCGGACTGAAGCTTTCTTT.

This chain uses TRBV30 with TRBJ1-2; D is perhaps TRBD1 (6 bases). Looked up from germline, CDR1 is GTSNPN and CDR2 is SVGIG (reference sequence). The CDR3 has 14 amino acids. Trimming stripped 0 bases from V and 10 bases from J, with 18 bases between. DNA of the CDR3: TGTGCCTGGAGTGTAGGCGGGACACCAAACCCCTACACCTTC. Amino acids: CAWSVGGTPNPYTF.

The V gene is TRBV2, the J gene TRBJ2-5; a possible D gene is TRBD1 (5 bases). The CDR3 contains 13 residues. The V end lost 7 bases, the J end lost 3 bases, and 12 bases lay between the germline ends. Germline V gene data show CDR1 as SNHLY and CDR2 as FYNNEI. CDR3 sequence reads: CASIYAGKETQYF. Here the CDR3 DNA reads TGTGCCAGCATTTATGCAGGGAAAGAGACCCAGTACTTC.

The chain joins TRBV7-2 to TRBJ1-2, with D perhaps TRBD1 (5 bases). The ends were cut back, 3 bases at V and 4 bases at J, with 15 bases in the middle. Germline V gene lookup returns CDR1 SGHTA and CDR2 FQGNSA. This CDR3 comprises 15 residues. This chain's CDR3 is CASSLGVAGLYGYTF. CDR3 nucleotide sequence: TGTGCCAGCAGCTTGGGGGTGGCAGGGCTCTATGGCTACACCTTC.

V gene TRBV5-1 combines with J gene TRBJ2-5; D gene ambiguous. Germline CDR1 reads SGHRS; CDR2 reads YFSETQ. V lost 5 bases and J 5 bases, leaving 10 bases between the germline ends. The CDR3 covers 12 residues. CDR3: CASSPSRETQYF. The CDR3 nucleotides read TGCGCCAGCAGTCCGAGTCGGGAGACCCAGTACTTC.

The V gene is TRBV5-4, the J gene TRBJ2-5; 9 nucleotides line up with TRBD1. Trimming took 6 bases from V and 4 from J; bases not matched to a gene: 13. The germline V gene encodes CDR1 SGHNT and CDR2 YYREEE (reference sequence). CDR3 length: 16 residues. CDR3 region: CASNPRTGAAGETQYF. The CDR3 DNA reads TGTGCCAGCAACCCGAGGACAGGGGCTGCGGGAGAGACCCAGTACTTC.